The subject of this entry is one T cell receptor (beta chain). This clone's antigen is unknown. Within one base of it there is no much larger clone, and no base qualities were kept. The run used an Illumina NovaSeq 6000. TCRalpha and TCRbeta cDNA libraries were constructed by 5'RACE with constant-segment primers, with sample barcodes and unique molecular identifiers being introduced. RNA was extracted from every sample with Trizol reagent. Libraries were amplified in two PCR steps, with a second sample barcode and Illumina TruSeq adapters added in the second step. The libraries were sequenced on an Illumina NovaSeq using 2 x 150 bp paired-end reads. As for how the authors treated the data: Reads were demultiplexed and collapsed into UMI-guided consensus sequences with migec v1.2.7. Using mixcr v2.1.11, UMI consensuses were aligned to TRA and TRB V and J templates and then assembled into clonotypes. Expanded or contracted clonotypes were those called significant by both edgeR and NoisET, with noise models trained on biological replicates. For edgeR calls, a false discovery rate-adjusted p below 0.01 and a log2 fold-change threshold of 1 were applied. As an exploratory analysis of dynamics, max-normalized trajectories of the 1000 most abundant clonotypes were examined with PCA combined with hierarchical clustering. Each responding clone was given a CD4 or CD8 phenotype based on the CD4+ and CD8+ repertoires, which had been sequenced separately. The public reads were reanalyzed by TCRdb: fastp trimming at Q25, MiXCR alignment, in-frame beta chains only. Rows merge per CDR3 protein into single entries with the most common DNA and genes. The V and J calls follow TCRdb's processing rather than the paper's. A total of around 310,000 distinct CDR3 sequences appear in this sample, less than 25% of them only once. The ten most abundant clones make up 21% of the sample.

The data belong to a study of T-cell memory formation after mild COVID-19 (dated by TCRdb to 2020 to 2023). Regarding the complete study: TCR sequence clusters from the two donors were found to be largely donor specific. In a couple of donors, T-cell clones that expanded and contracted after mild COVID-19 were tracked by sequencing TCRalpha and TCRbeta repertoires over time. Two young, previously healthy adult volunteers made up the cohort, one male and one female.

General conclusions and limits of the study: Contracting CD4+ clones appeared mostly in the CM and EM memory subsets, whereas CD8+ clones were enriched in EMRA. Some responding clones were found in pre-infection memory, which suggests that pre-existing cross-reactive memory T cells took part in the SARS-CoV-2 response. SARS-CoV-2 specificity was not confirmed for the second-wave clones peaking on day 37. The study covered only a couple of mild cases, and larger cohorts including severe cases with pre-infection samples were considered necessary. Balanced CD4/CD8 phenotypes were observed for clones contracting from day 15 to 85, whereas a bias towards CD4+ was observed for a second wave of clones expanding from day 15 to 37.

V ends up 1 base short and J 6 bases short, with an unmatched junction base count of 5. CDR1 and CDR2 were assigned from the germline V gene (reference sequence) as LNHNV and YYDKDF. From its cysteine to its phenylalanine, the CDR3 spans 16 amino acids. The CDR3 DNA has 48 bases and is translated from base 1. PBMCs were isolated by Ficoll-Paque density gradient centrifugation. This chain is built from TRBV15 and TRBJ1-4, and TRBD1 aligns with 10 junction nucleotides. Sample: PBMCs or a T cell subset sorted from them (not recorded which). The clonotype comes from a man between 18 and 35 years old who had mild COVID-19 (a few samples of this study predate the infection). The sample titles of this study are shuffled in the database, so cell type and time point are left out; the donor was told from shared clones. The DNA reads TGTGCCACCAGCAGAGGTCGGGACAGGGGATATGAAAAACTGTTTTTT. It translates as CATSRGRDRGYEKLFF.